This TCR beta chain was identified during a study of blood T cells in healthy people across ages (dated by TCRdb to the mid-2010s). For the study in its entirety: In model experiments, roughly one uniquely barcoded TCR beta cDNA molecule per two T cells was captured by template switching. For two donors (one aged 18 to 30 and one aged 80 or older), the study analyzed two additional independent replicas of 1 million unique cDNA reads from the same blood draw. The donors were split into four age groups: young (average 16 years), middle-aged (about 40), aged (roughly 68) and long-lived (approximately 80). Donors of different ages were randomly distributed across sequencing lanes to avoid experimental bias. The study measured age-related changes in TCR beta repertoire diversity using deep sequencing normalized with unique cDNA molecular identifiers. Broader findings and caveats from the paper: As age increased, observed TCR beta diversity per million T cells dropped in a roughly linear way, and a significant reduction was already evident by age around 41. Because profiling used bulk unsorted PBMCs, naive and antigen-experienced compartments could not be compared conclusively. Observed TCR beta diversity correlated strongly with the percentage of naive T cells measured by flow cytometry. Donor CMV infection status was unknown, potentially confounding age-related changes in expanded clonotypes. Compared with the aged group, more naive CD4+ T cells, fewer expanded clones and increased TCR diversity were shown by the long-lived group, suggesting age selection. Estimates of total diversity based on one million sequenced T cells were considered lower bounds and underestimates.

The CDR3 runs 15 amino acids, cysteine and phenylalanine included. The only DNA kept is the CDR3, 45 bases in frame from the first base. Taken from the germline V gene (reference sequence), the CDR1 and CDR2 loops are MNHNY and SVGAGI. V is trimmed back by 8 bases and J by 0 bases, and the junction contains 4 bases that no gene match accounts for. The donors were roughly 38 Caucasian individuals from Russia, aged roughly 6 to 90 years, who were systemically healthy. Around 10 milliliters of peripheral blood were collected from each donor into EDTA-treated Vacutainer tubes. PBMCs were isolated by Ficoll-Paque density-gradient centrifugation, with at least 6 million obtained per sample. Trizol reagent was used to extract total RNA from PBMCs, with at least 6 micrograms per sample. For every donor, an aliquot of PBMCs went through flow cytometry to measure the percentages of naive CD45RAhigh/CD27high T cells.

As for this clonotype: The antigen this receptor binds is unknown. Within one base of it there is no much larger clone, and no base qualities were kept.

Library preparation was by 5' RACE. Sequencing was performed on an Illumina HiSeq 2500. A second PCR of roughly 7 to 11 cycles was performed with a sample-barcoded 5' primer and a J-beta primer mix. Each TCR beta cDNA molecule received a unique molecular identifier from a template-switch 5' adaptor carrying 12 random nucleotides. Each sample yielded at least 3 million CDR3-containing paired-end reads. The Mint cDNA synthesis kit, primed by a TRBC-specific oligonucleotide, was used to synthesize first-strand cDNA from all RNA. All cDNA was treated with uracil-DNA glycosylase and then went through a first 18-cycle PCR with the universal primers M1SS and BC2_uni_R. In the paper's pipeline: Normalization of each sample was performed by random selection of 1 million high-quality reads, each carrying a distinct molecular identifier. Instead of being binned into consensus sequences, reads that shared molecular identifiers were thrown out. MiTCR, set to a Q25 quality threshold and the strictest error-elimination algorithm, was used for CDR3 identification, clonotype clustering and error correction. A nonparametric unseen species model with Euler transformation was used to estimate lower-bound total TCR beta diversity. Using fastp at Q25 and MiXCR, TCRdb reprocessed the public reads and kept productive beta chains. Entries are consolidated by CDR3 protein sequence, retaining the most common genes and DNA. These V and J calls originate from TCRdb's pipeline instead of the authors' own analysis. The sample data list 1.5 million to 2 million distinct CDR3 sequences, and about 50% of these were observed just once. Approximately 2% of the sample comes from the top ten.

The chain uses TRBV6-6 and TRBJ2-3; the central 11 bases match TRBD2. The sequenced material came from blood. The TCR was taken from a woman aged 40 to 50 in good health. The DNA sequence follows: TGTGCCAGCCACGTAGCGGGGGGGAGCACAGATACGCAGTATTTT. The translation is CASHVAGGSTDTQYF.